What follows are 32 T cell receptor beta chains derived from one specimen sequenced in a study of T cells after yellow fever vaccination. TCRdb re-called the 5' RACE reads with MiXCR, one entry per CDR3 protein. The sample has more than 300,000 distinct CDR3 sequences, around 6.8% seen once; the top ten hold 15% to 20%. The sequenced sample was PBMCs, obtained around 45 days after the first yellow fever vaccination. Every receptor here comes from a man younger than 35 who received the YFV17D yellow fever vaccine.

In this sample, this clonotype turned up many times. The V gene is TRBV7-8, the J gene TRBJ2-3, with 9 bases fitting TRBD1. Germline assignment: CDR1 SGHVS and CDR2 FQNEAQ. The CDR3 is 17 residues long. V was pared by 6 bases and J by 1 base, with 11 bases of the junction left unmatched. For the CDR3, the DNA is TGTGCCAGCAGTGGAGGGACAGGGACATCTGGCACAGATACGCAGTATTTT. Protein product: CASSGGTGTSGTDTQYF.

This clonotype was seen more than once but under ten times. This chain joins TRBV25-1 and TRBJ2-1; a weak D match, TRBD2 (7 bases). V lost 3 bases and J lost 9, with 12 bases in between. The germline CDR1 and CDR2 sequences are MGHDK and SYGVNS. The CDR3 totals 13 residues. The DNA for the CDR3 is TGTGCCAGCAGTGAGCGGGGAGGGGGTGAGCAGTTCTTC. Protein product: CASSERGGGEQFF.

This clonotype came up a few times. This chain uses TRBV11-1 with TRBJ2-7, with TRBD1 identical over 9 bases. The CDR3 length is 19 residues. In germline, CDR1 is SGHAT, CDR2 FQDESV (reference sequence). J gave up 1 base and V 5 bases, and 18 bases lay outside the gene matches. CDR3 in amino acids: CASSPQTGGQPDESYEQYF. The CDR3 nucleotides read TGTGCCAGCAGCCCGCAGACAGGGGGACAGCCGGACGAGTCCTACGAGCAGTACTTC.

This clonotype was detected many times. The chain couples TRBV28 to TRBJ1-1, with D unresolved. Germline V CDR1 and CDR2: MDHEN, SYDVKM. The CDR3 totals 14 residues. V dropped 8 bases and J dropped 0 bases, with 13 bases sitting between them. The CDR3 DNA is TGTGCCAGCTCACCGAGAAAGATGAACACTGAAGCTTTCTTT. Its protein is CASSPRKMNTEAFF.

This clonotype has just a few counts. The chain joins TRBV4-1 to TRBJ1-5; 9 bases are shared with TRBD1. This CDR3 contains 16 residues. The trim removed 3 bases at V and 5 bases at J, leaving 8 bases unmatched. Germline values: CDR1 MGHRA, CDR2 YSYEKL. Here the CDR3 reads CASSHDGTGSYQPQHF. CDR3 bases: TGCGCCAGCAGCCACGATGGGACAGGGAGCTATCAGCCCCAGCATTTT.

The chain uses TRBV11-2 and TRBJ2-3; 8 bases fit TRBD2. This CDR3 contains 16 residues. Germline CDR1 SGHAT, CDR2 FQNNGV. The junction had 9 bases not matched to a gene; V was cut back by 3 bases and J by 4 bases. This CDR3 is CASSFGNSGTSDTQYF. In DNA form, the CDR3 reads TGTGCCAGCAGCTTCGGTAATAGCGGGACTTCAGATACGCAGTATTTT.

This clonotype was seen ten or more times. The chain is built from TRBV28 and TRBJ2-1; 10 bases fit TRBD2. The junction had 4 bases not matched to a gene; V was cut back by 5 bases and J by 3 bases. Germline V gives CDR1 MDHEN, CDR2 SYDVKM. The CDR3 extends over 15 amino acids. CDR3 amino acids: CASSGLAGVYNEQFF. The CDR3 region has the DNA TGTGCCAGCAGTGGGCTAGCGGGGGTCTACAATGAGCAGTTCTTC.

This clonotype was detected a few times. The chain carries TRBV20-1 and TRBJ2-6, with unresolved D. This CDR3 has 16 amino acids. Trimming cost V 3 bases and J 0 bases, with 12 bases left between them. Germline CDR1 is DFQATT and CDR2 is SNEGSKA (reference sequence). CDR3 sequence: CSARGLGASGANVLTF. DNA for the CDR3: TGCAGTGCTAGGGGTTTAGGCGCCTCTGGGGCCAACGTCCTGACTTTC.

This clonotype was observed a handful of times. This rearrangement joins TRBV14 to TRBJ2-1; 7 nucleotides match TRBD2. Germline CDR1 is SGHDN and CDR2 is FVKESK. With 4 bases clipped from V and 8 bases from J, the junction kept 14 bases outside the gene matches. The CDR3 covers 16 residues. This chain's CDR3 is CASSPPGASGHYEQFF. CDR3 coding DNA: TGTGCCAGCAGCCCCCCTGGAGCTAGCGGACATTATGAGCAGTTCTTC.

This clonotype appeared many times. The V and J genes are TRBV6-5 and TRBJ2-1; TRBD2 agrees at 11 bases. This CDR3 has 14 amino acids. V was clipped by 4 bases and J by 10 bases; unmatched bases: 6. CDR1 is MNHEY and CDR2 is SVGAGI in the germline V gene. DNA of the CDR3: TGTGCCAGCAGTTTCTTAGCGGGGGGGCGAGAGCAGTTCTTC. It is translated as CASSFLAGGREQFF.

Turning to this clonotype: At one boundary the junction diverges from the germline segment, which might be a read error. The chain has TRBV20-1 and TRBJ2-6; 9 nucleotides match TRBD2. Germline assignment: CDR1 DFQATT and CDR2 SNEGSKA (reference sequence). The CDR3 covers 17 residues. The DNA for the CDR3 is TGCTGTGCTAGAGTAACCCAGCGGGGGGCTGGGGCCAACGTCCTGACTTTC. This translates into CCARVTQRGAGANVLTF.

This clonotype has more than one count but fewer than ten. The CDR3 DNA reads TGTGCCCCTGTAGTGAAGCGGGGCCAGGATACGCAGTATTTT. It codes for CAPVVKRGQDTQYF. The chain couples TRBV6-2 or TRBV6-3 to TRBJ2-3; 7 nucleotides agree with TRBD2. The CDR3 covers 14 residues. V dropped 11 bases and J dropped 6; count of bases not matched to a gene: 14. Germline CDR1 reads MNHEY; CDR2 reads SVGEGT.

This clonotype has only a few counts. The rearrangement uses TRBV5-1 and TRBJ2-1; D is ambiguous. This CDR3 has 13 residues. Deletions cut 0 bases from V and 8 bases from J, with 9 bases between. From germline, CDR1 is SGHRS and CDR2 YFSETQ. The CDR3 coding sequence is TGCGCCAGCAGCTTGGACGGGTACCATGAGCAGTTCTTC. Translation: CASSLDGYHEQFF.

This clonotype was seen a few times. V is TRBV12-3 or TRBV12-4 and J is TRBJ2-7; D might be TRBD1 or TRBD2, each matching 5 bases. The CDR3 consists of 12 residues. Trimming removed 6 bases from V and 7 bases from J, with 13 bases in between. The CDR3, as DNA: TGTGCCAGCAGCCCCGGGGCCCCGGAGCAGTACTTC. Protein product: CASSPGAPEQYF.

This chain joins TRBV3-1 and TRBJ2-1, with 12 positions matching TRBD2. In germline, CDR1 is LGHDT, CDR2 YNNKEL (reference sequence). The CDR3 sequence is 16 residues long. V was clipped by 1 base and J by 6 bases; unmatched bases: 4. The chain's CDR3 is CASSQGLAGGLNEQFF. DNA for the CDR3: TGTGCCAGCAGCCAAGGGCTAGCGGGGGGGCTCAATGAGCAGTTCTTC.

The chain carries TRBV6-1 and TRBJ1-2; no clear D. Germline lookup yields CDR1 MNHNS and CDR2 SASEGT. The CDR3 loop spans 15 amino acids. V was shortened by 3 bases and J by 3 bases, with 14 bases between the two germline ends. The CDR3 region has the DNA TGTGCCAGCAGTGAGGGCCGCTCTGGTGACTATGGCTACACCTTC. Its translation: CASSEGRSGDYGYTF.

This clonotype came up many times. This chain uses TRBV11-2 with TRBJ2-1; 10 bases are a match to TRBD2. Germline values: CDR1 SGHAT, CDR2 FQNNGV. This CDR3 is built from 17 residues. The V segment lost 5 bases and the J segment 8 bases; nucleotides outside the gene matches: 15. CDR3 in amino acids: CASSRRSGGAHSDEQFF. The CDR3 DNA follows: TGTGCCAGCAGCAGGAGGAGCGGGGGGGCTCATAGCGATGAGCAGTTCTTC.

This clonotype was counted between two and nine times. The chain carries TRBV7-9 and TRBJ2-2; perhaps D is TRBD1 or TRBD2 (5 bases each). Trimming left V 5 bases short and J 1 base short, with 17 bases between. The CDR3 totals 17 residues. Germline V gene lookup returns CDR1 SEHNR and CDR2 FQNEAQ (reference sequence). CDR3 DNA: TGTGCCAGCAGCCTGATGGGACGGACCTTGAACACCGGGGAGCTGTTTTTT. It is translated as CASSLMGRTLNTGELFF.

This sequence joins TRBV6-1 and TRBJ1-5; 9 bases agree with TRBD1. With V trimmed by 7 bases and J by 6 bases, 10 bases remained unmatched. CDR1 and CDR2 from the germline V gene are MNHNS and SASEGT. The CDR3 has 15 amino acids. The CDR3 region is CASKAGTGFSQPQHF. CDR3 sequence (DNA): TGTGCCAGCAAAGCCGGGACAGGGTTCAGTCAGCCCCAGCATTTT.

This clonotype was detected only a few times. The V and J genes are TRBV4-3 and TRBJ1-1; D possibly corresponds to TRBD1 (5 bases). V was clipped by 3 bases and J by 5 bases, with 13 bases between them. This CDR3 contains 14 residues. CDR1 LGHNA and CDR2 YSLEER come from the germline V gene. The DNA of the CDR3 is TGCGCCAGCAGCCATGTATACGAGGGGACTGAAGCTTTCTTT. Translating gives CASSHVYEGTEAFF.

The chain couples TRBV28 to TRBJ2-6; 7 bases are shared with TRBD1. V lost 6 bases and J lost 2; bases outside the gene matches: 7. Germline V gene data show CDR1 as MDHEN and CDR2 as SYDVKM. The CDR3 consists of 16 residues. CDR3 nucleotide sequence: TGTGCCAGCAGAGAAGGGGGCTTGACTGGGGCCAACGTCCTGACTTTC. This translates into CASREGGLTGANVLTF.

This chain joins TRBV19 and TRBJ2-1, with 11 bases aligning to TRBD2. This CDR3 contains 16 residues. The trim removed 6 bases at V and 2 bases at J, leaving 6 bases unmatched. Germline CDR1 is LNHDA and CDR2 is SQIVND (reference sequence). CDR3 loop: CASRLAGGLPYNEQFF. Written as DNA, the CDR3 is TGTGCCAGTAGGCTAGCGGGGGGATTACCCTACAATGAGCAGTTCTTC.

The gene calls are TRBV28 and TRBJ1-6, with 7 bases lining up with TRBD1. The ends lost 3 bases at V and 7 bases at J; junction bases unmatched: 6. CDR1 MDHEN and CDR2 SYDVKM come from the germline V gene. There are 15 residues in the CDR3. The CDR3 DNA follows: TGTGCCAGCAGTTTCGGGACAGCAGGAAATTCACCCCTCCACTTT. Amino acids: CASSFGTAGNSPLHF.

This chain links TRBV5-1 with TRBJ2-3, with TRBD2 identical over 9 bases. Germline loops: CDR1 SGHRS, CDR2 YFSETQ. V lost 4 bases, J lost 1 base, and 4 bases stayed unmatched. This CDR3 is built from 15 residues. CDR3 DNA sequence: TGCGCCAGCAGCGACTTAGCGGGGGGCACAGATACGCAGTATTTT. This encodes CASSDLAGGTDTQYF.

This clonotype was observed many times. This CDR3 reads CASSLGGTNQPQHF. In DNA, the CDR3 is TGTGCCAGCAGTTTGGGCGGAACAAATCAGCCCCAGCATTTT. This chain connects TRBV27 to TRBJ1-5; D is undetermined. From germline, CDR1 is MNHEY and CDR2 SMNVEV (reference sequence). V was pared by 3 bases and J by 4 bases, with 10 bases between. The CDR3 is 14 residues long.

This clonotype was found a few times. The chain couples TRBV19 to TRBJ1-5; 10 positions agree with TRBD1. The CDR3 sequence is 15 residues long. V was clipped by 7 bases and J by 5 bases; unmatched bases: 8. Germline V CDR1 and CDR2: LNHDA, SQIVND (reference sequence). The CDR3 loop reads CASKSGDRGHQPQHF. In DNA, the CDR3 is TGTGCCAGTAAATCCGGTGACAGGGGGCATCAGCCCCAGCATTTT.

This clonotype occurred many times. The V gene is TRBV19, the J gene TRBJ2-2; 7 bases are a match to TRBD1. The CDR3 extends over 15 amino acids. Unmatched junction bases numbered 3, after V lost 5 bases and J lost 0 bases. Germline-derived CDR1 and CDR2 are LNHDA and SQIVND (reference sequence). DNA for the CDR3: TGTGCCAGTAGTCCGGGACAGACGAACACCGGGGAGCTGTTTTTT. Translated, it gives CASSPGQTNTGELFF.

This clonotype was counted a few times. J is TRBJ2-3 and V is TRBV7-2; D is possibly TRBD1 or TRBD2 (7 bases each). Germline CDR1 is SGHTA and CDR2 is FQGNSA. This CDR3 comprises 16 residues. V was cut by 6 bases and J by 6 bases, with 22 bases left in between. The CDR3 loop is CASRRNRGGLRDTQYF. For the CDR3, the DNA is TGTGCCAGCAGACGAAACAGGGGAGGGCTTCGGGATACGCAGTATTTT.

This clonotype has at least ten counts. CDR3 loop: CASSLVPENIQYF. The CDR3 DNA reads TGTGCCAGCAGCTTAGTCCCCGAAAACATTCAGTACTTC. The chain recombines TRBV7-9 with TRBJ2-4, with no clear D. Trimming took 1 base from V and 5 from J, leaving 6 bases between them. Germline-derived CDR1 and CDR2 are SEHNR and FQNEAQ (reference sequence). The CDR3 has 13 residues.

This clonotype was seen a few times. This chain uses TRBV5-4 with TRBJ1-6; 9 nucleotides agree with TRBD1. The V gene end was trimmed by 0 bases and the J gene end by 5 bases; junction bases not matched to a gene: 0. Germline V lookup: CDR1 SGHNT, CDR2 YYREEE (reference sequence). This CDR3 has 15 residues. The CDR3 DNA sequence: TGTGCCAGCAGCTTGGGGACAGGGGATAATTCACCCCTCCACTTT. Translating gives CASSLGTGDNSPLHF.

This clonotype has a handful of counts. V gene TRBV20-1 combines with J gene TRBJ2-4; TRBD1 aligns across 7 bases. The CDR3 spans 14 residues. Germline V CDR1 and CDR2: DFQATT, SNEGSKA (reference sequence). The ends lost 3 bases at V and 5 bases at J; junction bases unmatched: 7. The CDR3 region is CSASYRGRQNIQYF. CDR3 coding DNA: TGCAGTGCTAGCTACAGGGGAAGGCAAAACATTCAGTACTTC.

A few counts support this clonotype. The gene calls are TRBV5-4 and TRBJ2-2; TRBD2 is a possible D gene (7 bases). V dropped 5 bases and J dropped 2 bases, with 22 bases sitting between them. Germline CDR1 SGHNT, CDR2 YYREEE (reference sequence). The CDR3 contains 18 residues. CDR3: CASSPIGAGAQNTGELFF. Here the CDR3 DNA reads TGTGCCAGCAGTCCGATCGGGGCGGGGGCCCAAAACACCGGGGAGCTGTTTTTT. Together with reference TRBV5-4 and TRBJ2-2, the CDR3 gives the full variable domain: ETGVTQSPTHLIKTRGQQVTLRCSSQSGHNTVSWYQQALGQGPQFIFQYYREEENGRGNFPPRFSGLQFPNYSSELNVNALELDDSALYLCASSPIGAGAQNTGELFFGEGSRLTVL.